These T cell receptor beta chains were read from a single sample in a study of blood T cell repertoires in COVID-19. Sequenced by immunoSEQ multiplex PCR; TCRdb stores in-frame clones only, minus some. This sample has 200,000 to 250,000 clones, with under 90% found just once. The material sequenced was peripheral blood. These receptors came from a man aged 25-40 years with active or convalescent COVID-19. Each CDR3 is given without its conserved first and last residue.

cdr3_aa v_call
ASSLLRGAAEQY TRBV5-1
ASSFMDRGRNTEAF TRBV13
AISAGQVNTEAF TRBV10-3
ASSTGQGPNEQF TRBV2
AYQTGRNYGYT TRBV30
ASSLGRRGNQPQH TRBV19
SASAPGLVPYEQY TRBV20-1
ASSESTPSSYNSPLH TRBV10-1
ASSSQANTEAF TRBV19
ASKEKGYMNTEAF TRBV5-1
ASSYHVREYGYT TRBV6-5
ATKSSYNSPLH TRBV15
ASTLGQPNTEAF TRBV7-2
ASSPPGVGTDTQY TRBV3-1/TRBV3-2
ASSLSGQGSDQPQH TRBV27
ASSPGRSSYNEQF TRBV9
ASSDSGLTDTQY TRBV25-1
ASSPRNFAGFRTGELF TRBV18
ASSVGNEQF TRBV25-1
AIRTGTPGNYGYT TRBV10-3
ASRLPGLVTDTQY TRBV11-2
ATTGAWDTEAF TRBV25-1
ASTGRGLGEKLF TRBV7-2
ASSPAGQSNQPQH TRBV18
ASSQVMGQNNSPLH TRBV4-3
ASSMGQSNTEAF TRBV19
ASSSWTQETQY TRBV7-9
ASSTGAAYNEQF TRBV7-8
ASSLQGQTGGYT TRBV5-4
ASSGGYGYT TRBV6-6
SASDRRANEKLF TRBV20-1
ASSLASGGPTDTQY TRBV5-1
ASSLGAGDAYEQY TRBV4-2
AWRVSGARYNEQF TRBV30
ASNRPGTSTDTQY TRBV6-5
ASSPTTYEQY TRBV5-1
ASSVAGRDNEKLF TRBV9
ASSLTGAYEQY TRBV7-6
ASSRSINEKLF TRBV14
ASSPQTAEAF TRBV18
ASSLGGRGKGNEQF TRBV11-3
ASSSGLSSYEQY TRBV5-1
ASAGGLRGGDEQF TRBV28
ASRVRGGNTDTQY TRBV19
ASSYGTSSYEQY TRBV6-2/TRBV6-3
ASSSHPGQGDYGYT TRBV6-5
ASSPPGQGVPEQF TRBV19
ASVAGGDTQY TRBV28
ASTLGQAANTEAF TRBV3-1/TRBV3-2
ASSRGTGGTQY TRBV5-1
ASSMDERGNQPQH TRBV5-8
ASSDRDRALSYNSPLH TRBV7-6